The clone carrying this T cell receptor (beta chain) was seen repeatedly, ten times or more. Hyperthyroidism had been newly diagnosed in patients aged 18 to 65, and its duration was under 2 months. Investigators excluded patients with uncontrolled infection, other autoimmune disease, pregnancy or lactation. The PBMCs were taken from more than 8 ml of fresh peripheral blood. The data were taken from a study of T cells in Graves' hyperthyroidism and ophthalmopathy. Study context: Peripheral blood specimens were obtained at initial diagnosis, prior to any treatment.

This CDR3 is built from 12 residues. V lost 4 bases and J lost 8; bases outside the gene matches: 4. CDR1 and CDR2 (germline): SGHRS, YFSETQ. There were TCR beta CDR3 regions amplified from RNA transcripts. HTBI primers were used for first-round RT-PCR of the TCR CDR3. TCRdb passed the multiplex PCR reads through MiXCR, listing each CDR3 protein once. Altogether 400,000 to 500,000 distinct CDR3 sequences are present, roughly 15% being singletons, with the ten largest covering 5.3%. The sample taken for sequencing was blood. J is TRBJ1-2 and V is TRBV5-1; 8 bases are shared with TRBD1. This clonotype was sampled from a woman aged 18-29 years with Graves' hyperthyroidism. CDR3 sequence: CASSPGQEGYTF. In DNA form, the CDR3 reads TGCGCCAGCAGCCCGGGACAGGAAGGCTACACCTTC.